The 19 T cell receptor beta chains below were found in one sample sequenced in a study of blood T cells in healthy people across ages. Alongside a J-beta primer mix, a sample-barcoded 5' primer served in a second PCR lasting 7 to 11 cycles. TCRdb recomputed calls from the 5' RACE reads with MiXCR, one row per CDR3 protein. Among 1.5 million to 2 million distinct CDR3 sequences listed, more than 35% were seen once. The sample comprised blood. All receptors come from a human donor in good health.

This clonotype was picked up one time. The chain couples TRBV6-5 to TRBJ1-2; D is possibly TRBD1 (5 bases). Germline V gives CDR1 MNHEY, CDR2 SVGAGI. V was clipped by 2 bases and J by 5 bases, with 12 bases between them. The CDR3 spans 14 residues. As DNA, the CDR3 is TGTGCCAGCAGTTACGTTAGGGACCCTTATGGCTACACCTTC. Amino acids: CASSYVRDPYGYTF.

This clonotype was observed a handful of times. CDR3 coding DNA: TGTGCCAGCAGTTTTATGTGGGGGCGAGCCTACGAGCAGTACTTC. Its protein product is CASSFMWGRAYEQYF. The J gene is TRBJ2-7, the V gene TRBV28, with D perhaps TRBD1 (6 bases). V dropped 3 bases and J dropped 2 bases, with 14 bases sitting between them. The V gene's germline CDR1 is MDHEN and CDR2 SYDVKM. The CDR3 extends over 15 amino acids.

This clonotype was observed a single time. The chain carries TRBV20-1 and TRBJ2-2; D possibly corresponds to TRBD2 (6 bases). CDR3 size: 15 residues. Looked up from germline, CDR1 is DFQATT and CDR2 is SNEGSKA (reference sequence). V was shortened by 0 bases and J by 3 bases, with 11 bases between the two germline ends. CDR3 region: CSARDRRGDTGELFF. The CDR3 DNA follows: TGCAGTGCTAGAGATCGGAGGGGTGACACCGGGGAGCTGTTTTTT.

J is TRBJ1-5 and V is TRBV7-6; TRBD1 aligns across 7 bases. The ends lost 5 bases at V and 4 bases at J; junction bases unmatched: 8. CDR3 length equals 15 residues. Germline CDR1 SGHVS, CDR2 FNYEAQ. CDR3 sequence reads: CASSPYPGQNQPQHF. The CDR3 coding sequence is TGTGCCAGCAGCCCATACCCGGGACAGAATCAGCCCCAGCATTTT.

The genes are TRBV4-3 and TRBJ2-2; TRBD2 matches at 9 bases. The CDR3 length is 19 residues. Germline CDR1 reads LGHNA; CDR2 reads YSLEER. V was pared by 1 base and J by 2 bases, with 11 bases of the junction left unmatched. In DNA form, the CDR3 reads TGCGCCAGCAGCCAAGTGGTTGTGCGCGGGGGGGCAAACACCGGGGAGCTGTTTTTT. This translates into CASSQVVVRGGANTGELFF.

The V and J genes are TRBV4-3 and TRBJ2-5, with a tentative D call TRBD2 (5 bases). Per germline, CDR1 LGHNA and CDR2 YSLEER. The CDR3 consists of 15 residues. V lost 1 base, J lost 8 bases, and 17 bases lay in between. CDR3 loop: CASSQGRRSGYTQYF. The CDR3 DNA reads as TGCGCCAGCAGCCAAGGTCGGCGTTCGGGGTATACCCAGTACTTC.

Comment on this clonotype: At one end, the junction sequence differs from germline, possibly due to a read error. This chain joins TRBV7-6 and TRBJ1-5; 7 nucleotides agree with TRBD1. Germline CDR1 is SGHVS and CDR2 is FNYEAQ. The CDR3 spans 16 residues. CDR3 sequence: CTSSLMAGGSNQPQHF. DNA of the CDR3: TGTACCAGCAGCTTAATGGCAGGGGGTAGCAATCAGCCCCAGCATTTT.

On this clonotype: A much larger clone lies a single base off, so this may be a read error. The rearrangement uses TRBV3-1 and TRBJ2-3, with D perhaps TRBD1 (5 bases). Germline assignment: CDR1 LGHDT and CDR2 YNNKEL (reference sequence). This CDR3 has 14 amino acids. V was shortened by 5 bases and J by 2 bases, with 11 bases between the two germline ends. CDR3 in DNA: TGTGCCAGCAGCTCCGGACACAACACAGATACGCAGTATTTT. Protein product: CASSSGHNTDTQYF.

V is TRBV9 and J is TRBJ2-1; D not certain. The V end was cut by 0 bases, the J end by 0 bases, with 4 bases between. CDR1 and CDR2 from the germline V gene are SGDLS and YYNGEE. The CDR3 spans 14 residues. DNA for the CDR3: TGTGCCAGCAGCGTAGCGGGCTCCTACAATGAGCAGTTCTTC. Translating it yields CASSVAGSYNEQFF.

The chain couples TRBV12-3 or TRBV12-4 to TRBJ1-1; 7 bases align to TRBD1. The CDR3 is made up of 15 amino acids. V lost 6 bases and J lost 1; bases outside the gene matches: 8. CDR3 DNA: TGTGCCAGCAGCTCAGGGGGACGACCGAACACTGAAGCTTTCTTT. It specifies CASSSGGRPNTEAFF.

In its sample, this clonotype was seen once. The chain combines TRBV20-1 with TRBJ1-5; a weak D match, TRBD1 (5 bases). The length of the CDR3 is 18 residues. The germline V and J ends were trimmed by 6 bases and 3 bases, with 27 bases remaining between them. Germline lookup yields CDR1 DFQATT and CDR2 SNEGSKA (reference sequence). The CDR3 protein is CSAPLSEGWRTINQPQHF. The CDR3 bases are TGCAGTGCCCCACTTAGTGAGGGGTGGAGGACCATCAATCAGCCCCAGCATTTT.

This clonotype appeared a few times. The chain employs TRBV7-2 and TRBJ1-1; perhaps TRBD1 as D (5 bases). Germline assignment: CDR1 SGHTA and CDR2 FQGNSA. Trimming pared 4 bases from V and 8 bases from J, leaving 14 bases between. The CDR3 spans 13 residues. Here the CDR3 DNA reads TGTGCCAGCAGCTCTAACCGGGACGGAGAAGCTTTCTTT. It yields the protein CASSSNRDGEAFF. The entire variable domain, with the rest obtained from reference TRBV7-2 and TRBJ1-1, is as follows: GAGVSQSPSNKVTEKGKDVELRCDPISGHTALYWYRQSLGQGLEFLIYFQGNSAPDKSGLPSDRFSAERTGGSVSTLTIQRTQQEDSAVYLCASSSNRDGEAFFGQGTRLTVV.

This clonotype showed up just a few times. This chain connects TRBV7-9 to TRBJ2-1; TRBD1 is a possible D gene (5 bases). This CDR3 contains 16 residues. Germline CDR1 reads SEHNR; CDR2 reads FQNEAQ (reference sequence). V was shortened by 4 bases and J by 2 bases, with 15 bases between the two germline ends. CDR3 in DNA: TGTGCCAGCAGCTACGGAAGGGGTGTTCCCTACAATGAGCAGTTCTTC. It is translated as CASSYGRGVPYNEQFF.

The chain couples TRBV7-8 to TRBJ2-1, with D uncertain. Germline lookup yields CDR1 SGHVS and CDR2 FQNEAQ. The CDR3 has 16 residues. V gave up 2 bases and J gave up 1 base, with 12 bases separating them. CDR3 bases: TGTGCCAGCAGCTTATCCTACGCTAGGTCCTACAATGAGCAGTTCTTC. This sequence encodes CASSLSYARSYNEQFF.

This chain links TRBV12-3 or TRBV12-4 with TRBJ1-1; the D is unclear. The CDR3 runs to 15 residues. V lost 4 bases to trimming and J lost 1 base, with 13 bases between them. Here the CDR3 DNA reads TGTGCCAGCAGTTCCAGGCCGGCAGGGAACACTGAAGCTTTCTTT. Protein sequence: CASSSRPAGNTEAFF.

This clonotype was detected a few times. This chain connects TRBV6-5 to TRBJ1-2; 9 bases match TRBD1. The J segment lost 2 bases and the V segment lost 7 bases, leaving 2 bases of the junction unmatched. The germline V gene has CDR1 MNHEY and CDR2 SVGAGI. The CDR3 has 13 amino acids. CDR3 DNA: TGTGCCAGCAAGGGACAGGGAAACTATGGCTACACCTTC. This encodes CASKGQGNYGYTF.

The rearrangement joins TRBV24-1 to TRBJ1-2, with TRBD1 identical over 8 bases. The CDR3 loop spans 15 amino acids. Germline V gene data show CDR1 as KGHDR and CDR2 as SFDVKD. V gave up 5 bases and J gave up 7 bases; unmatched junction bases: 11. The chain's CDR3 is CATSVSGGDLVGYTF. In nucleotides, the CDR3 is TGTGCCACCAGTGTCTCAGGGGGCGATTTGGTTGGCTACACCTTC.

This clonotype was observed a few times. V gene TRBV27 combines with J gene TRBJ2-1; possibly TRBD1 for D (5 bases). Germline values: CDR1 MNHEY, CDR2 SMNVEV (reference sequence). Trimming took off 5 bases at V and 2 bases at J, with 19 bases between the two ends. The CDR3 totals 17 residues. This CDR3 is CASSIKGLRFPYNEQFF. DNA for the CDR3: TGTGCCAGCAGTATTAAGGGGCTCCGATTTCCCTACAATGAGCAGTTCTTC.

This chain joins TRBV9 and TRBJ2-3, with a tentative D call TRBD2 (6 bases). CDR3 length: 13 amino acids. Trimming took off 0 bases at V and 5 bases at J, with 7 bases between the two ends. Germline CDR1 reads SGDLS; CDR2 reads YYNGEE. In DNA form, the CDR3 reads TGTGCCAGCAGCGTAGGGGGAGGAGATACGCAGTATTTT. This gives the protein CASSVGGGDTQYF.